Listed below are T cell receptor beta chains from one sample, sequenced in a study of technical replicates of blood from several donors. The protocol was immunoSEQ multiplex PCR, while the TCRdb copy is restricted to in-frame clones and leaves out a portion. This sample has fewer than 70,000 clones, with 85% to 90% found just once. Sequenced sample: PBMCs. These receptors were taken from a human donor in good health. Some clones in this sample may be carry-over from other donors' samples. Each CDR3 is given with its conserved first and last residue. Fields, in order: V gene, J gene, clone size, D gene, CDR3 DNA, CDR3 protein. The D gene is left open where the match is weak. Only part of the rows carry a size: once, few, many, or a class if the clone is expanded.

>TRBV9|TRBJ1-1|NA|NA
TGTGCCAGCAGCGCCCCGGGGAGGGAACTTGAAGCTTTCTTT
CASSAPGRELEAFF
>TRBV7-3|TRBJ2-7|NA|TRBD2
TGTGCCAGCAGCTTAGAATTAGCGGGAGCAGGCGAGCAGTACTTC
CASSLELAGAGEQYF
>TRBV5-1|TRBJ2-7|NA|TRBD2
TGCGCCAGCAGCTTGGTCCTAGCGGGAGGCGCCTACGAGCAGTACTTC
CASSLVLAGGAYEQYF
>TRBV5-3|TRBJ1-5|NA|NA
TGTGCCAGAAGCTCACGGGGTCAGCCCCAGCATTTT
CARSSRGQPQHF
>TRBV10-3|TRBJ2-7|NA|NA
TGTGCCATCTCAGCTGGGGCGGCCATACGCTCCGAGCAGTACTTC
CAISAGAAIRSEQYF
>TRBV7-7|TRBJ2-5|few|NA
TGTGCCAGCGGTAGTAAACGAGAGACCCAGTACTTC
CASGSKRETQYF
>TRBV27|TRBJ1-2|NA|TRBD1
TGTGCCAGCAGGCGATGGACAGGGGACGACTATGGCTACACCTTC
CASRRWTGDDYGYTF
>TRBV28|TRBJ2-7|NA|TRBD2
TGTGCCAGCACTTCCCAGGCTAGCGGGACGTACGAGCAGTACTTC
CASTSQASGTYEQYF
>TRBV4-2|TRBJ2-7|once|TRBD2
TGTGCCAGCAGCGAGCGGGAGCAACTCTACGAGCAGTACTTC
CASSEREQLYEQYF
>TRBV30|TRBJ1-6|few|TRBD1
TGTGCCTGGAGCCCCGGGACAGGCTATAATTCACCCCTCCACTTT
CAWSPGTGYNSPLHF
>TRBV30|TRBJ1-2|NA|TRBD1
TGTGCCTGGAGTGGGACAGGAGGCTACACCTTC
CAWSGTGGYTF
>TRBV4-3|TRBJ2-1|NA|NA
TGCGCCAGCAGCCAAGCGCGGGATCGAGAGCAGTTCTTC
CASSQARDREQFF
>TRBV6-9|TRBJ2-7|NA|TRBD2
TGTGCCAGCAGTCCTAAGACTAGCGGGGGGGGCTACGAGCAGTACTTC
CASSPKTSGGGYEQYF
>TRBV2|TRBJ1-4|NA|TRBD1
TGTGCCAGCAGTGTACAGGGGGCTGCAACTAATGAAAAACTGTTTTTT
CASSVQGAATNEKLFF
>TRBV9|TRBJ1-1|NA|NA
TGTGCCAGCAGCGTGGCCATCGGGGGTGAAGCTTTCTTT
CASSVAIGGEAFF